This T cell receptor (beta chain) was recovered during a study of long-term antiretroviral therapy in people with HIV. About the study: When the earliest samples were collected, ART was typically delayed until CD4 counts fell.

The assay, immunoSEQ v3.0, was run at survey level. Generated by immunoSEQ multiplex PCR, the TCRdb table keeps only in-frame clones and is missing some. The sample lists 25,000 to 35,000 clones, around 90% occurring once. Trimming removed 8 bases at V and 0 bases at J, with 5 bases between. This CDR3 spans 11 amino acids. Germline CDR1 is SGHNT and CDR2 is YENEEA. J is TRBJ2-7 and V is TRBV11-3; D remains ambiguous. The material was unsorted PBMCs, obtained 3.2 years before starting antiretroviral therapy. This clonotype was sampled from a man between 45 and 60 years old with HIV. CDR3 loop: CASLDSYEQYF. CDR3 bases: TGTGCCAGCCTCGACTCCTACGAGCAGTACTTC. Based on the CDR3 plus reference TRBV11-3 and TRBJ2-7, the full variable domain is EAGVVQSPRYKIIEKKQPVAFWCNPISGHNTLYWYLQNLGQGPELLIRYENEEAVDDSQLPKDRFSAERLKGVDSTLKIQPAELGDSAVYLCASLDSYEQYFGPGTRLTVT.